The clone carrying this T cell receptor (beta chain) was seen a few times. Its antigen is unidentified. TCRdb re-analysed the 5' RACE reads in MiXCR, keeping a single row per CDR3 protein. The sample lists 300,000 to 350,000 distinct CDR3 sequences, approximately 14% seen once, with about 20% in the top ten. The data derive from a study of T-cell memory formation after mild COVID-19. Study summary: TCR clusters showed largely donor specificity.

Findings of the study overall: Specificity for SARS-CoV-2 was not confirmed among the second-wave clones peaking on day 37. CD4+ clones that contracted lay mainly in CM and EM; CD8+ ones lay in EMRA.

The source is a man aged 18 to 30 who had mild COVID-19 (a few samples of this study predate the infection). Cell type and time point are not known. Source material: PBMCs or a T cell subset sorted from them (not recorded which).

CDR3 nucleotides: TGCGCCAGCAGCCAACGGGAGCGGTCGAACACTGAAGCTTTCTTT. It specifies CASSQRERSNTEAFF. The rearrangement uses TRBV4-1 and TRBJ1-1; no clear D gene. The V end lost 2 bases, the J end lost 1 base, and 11 bases lay between the germline ends. Germline CDR1 reads MGHRA; CDR2 reads YSYEKL. The CDR3 runs to 15 residues.